This T cell receptor (beta chain) was identified in a study of T cells in Graves' hyperthyroidism and ophthalmopathy. Study-level results: In the blood, most expanded thyroid clonotypes above 0.001 appeared as well.

Diagnoses rested on clinical symptoms, serum thyroxine and TRAb, thyroid ultrasound and orbital computed tomography. CDR1 is SGHVS, CDR2 FNYEAQ, per germline. With V trimmed by 6 bases and J by 0 bases, 5 bases remained unmatched. This CDR3 contains 15 residues. Comments on this clonotype: Its antigen is not known.

TCR beta CDR3 sequences were amplified from RNA transcripts. First-round RT-PCR of the TCR CDR3 relied on the HTBI primer set. TCRdb passed the multiplex PCR reads through MiXCR, listing each CDR3 protein once. The repertoire holds approximately 600,000 distinct CDR3 sequences, around 20% seen once, with 30% to 40% in the top ten. This sequence was found in a man younger than 40 with Graves' ophthalmopathy. The rearrangement uses TRBV7-6 and TRBJ2-1, with 7 nucleotides matching TRBD2. Sequencing used blood. CDR3 nucleotides: TGTGCCAGCAGGGTAACTAGCGACTCCTACAATGAGCAGTTCTTC. It is translated as CASRVTSDSYNEQFF. Variable domain in full (rest from reference TRBV7-6 and TRBJ2-1): GAGVSQSPRYKVTKRGQDVALRCDPISGHVSLYWYRQALGQGPEFLTYFNYEAQQDKSGLPNDRFSAERPEGSISTLTIQRTEQRDSAMYRCASRVTSDSYNEQFFGPGTRLTVL.